A selection of T cell receptor beta chains follows, all from one sample in a study of cytomegalovirus exposure and HLA in healthy donors. Sequenced by immunoSEQ multiplex PCR; TCRdb stores in-frame clones only, minus some. The data contain some 140,000 clones, about 76% of them seen just once; the ten biggest clones take up about 3.1%. What was sequenced was PBMCs. These receptors originate from a female donor in good health and CMV-seronegative. Each CDR3 is given without its conserved first and last residue. Fields, in order: D gene, J gene, V gene, CDR3 protein. A D gene is named only where the DNA matches it firmly.

>.|TRBJ2-1|TRBV4-1
ASSQDTSSQGEQF
>.|TRBJ2-1|TRBV11-3
ASSATSGSHEQF
>TRBD1|TRBJ1-2|TRBV27
ASSFNRGRGYT
>TRBD1|TRBJ1-2|TRBV6-4
ASSRDSEAYGYT
>TRBD1|TRBJ1-2|TRBV12-5
ASGQPSGQGGGLLNGYT
>TRBD2|TRBJ2-7|TRBV10-3
AIIDHRASGPYEQY
>TRBD1|TRBJ2-3|TRBV2
ASRKGQGASLPQY
>TRBD1|TRBJ1-1|TRBV9
ATSRTTGETEAF
>.|TRBJ1-2|TRBV5-6
ASSYEVVYT
>TRBD1|TRBJ1-2|TRBV7-2
ASSQRGGRTGDGYT
>TRBD1|TRBJ1-6|TRBV6-6
ASSPGTGSPLH
>.|TRBJ2-7|TRBV4-1
ASSQQRYDEQY
>.|TRBJ2-7|TRBV27
ASSLGGRAYEQY
>.|TRBJ2-7|TRBV4-1
ASSAMGGSYEQY
>.|TRBJ1-2|TRBV12-5
ASGYRSARGYT
>.|TRBJ2-1|TRBV4-1
ASSFLTEARDEQF
>TRBD2|TRBJ2-2|TRBV10-3
AIRASGSETGELF
>.|TRBJ1-1|TRBV30
AWSAGTATEAF
>TRBD2|TRBJ2-7|TRBV6-1
ASSVSGGASEQY
>TRBD2|TRBJ2-5|TRBV5-6
AYYTTSGEEETQY
>.|TRBJ1-1|TRBV5-1
ASSLMARNTEAF
>.|TRBJ2-1|TRBV7-6
ASSREAGSYNEQF
>.|TRBJ2-2|TRBV19
ASSPRTGGAGELF
>TRBD1|TRBJ1-2|TRBV6-5
ASSYSRTGLEGGYT
>.|TRBJ2-1|TRBV7-2
ASSLDFSANEQF
>.|TRBJ1-6|TRBV11-2
ASSLQGQPLH
>.|TRBJ2-7|TRBV30
AWSGSGAGEQY
>TRBD2|TRBJ2-1|TRBV7-9
ASSPAGREYVGNEQF
>.|TRBJ2-6|TRBV28
ASSLRRPGAYSGANVLT
>.|TRBJ1-1|TRBV10-3
AIGDQGYTEAF
>.|TRBJ2-1|TRBV27
ASSLQGRDNEQF
>TRBD1|TRBJ2-7|TRBV6-5
ASGQWQGAEQY
>TRBD1|TRBJ2-3|TRBV6-5
ASSSVPQGHTDTQY
>.|TRBJ2-5|TRBV15
ATSRDHTGSETQY
>TRBD1|TRBJ1-2|TRBV7-6
ASSLEEGADGYT
>.|TRBJ1-5|TRBV28
ASSLSGGGQPQH
>.|TRBJ1-4|TRBV15
ATSERGAGEKLF
>.|TRBJ2-7|TRBV18
ASSPSHEQY
>.|TRBJ1-5|TRBV9
ASSVGTGSNQPQH
>TRBD1|TRBJ2-7|TRBV10-3
AISGTGEGEQY
>.|TRBJ2-4|TRBV6-5
ASSYDGQPGGIQY